Each of the 28 T cell receptor beta chains below was sequenced from the same sample in a study of OX40 agonist ivuxolimab in advanced cancers. Assay: immunoSEQ multiplex PCR; the TCRdb copy retains only in-frame clones and omits some. The sample consists of 75,000 to 95,000 clones, less than 95% of them appearing once. This material consisted of CD4+ or CD8+ T cells sorted from blood, taken in a trial of the OX40 agonist ivuxolimab. These receptors all come from an adult with an advanced solid tumor such as melanoma, head and neck, liver or kidney cancer.

The chain carries TRBV9 and TRBJ2-3; TRBD1 matches 9 bases. Germline V lookup: CDR1 SGDLS, CDR2 YYNGEE. V lost 5 bases, J lost 6 bases, and 4 bases stayed unmatched. CDR3 size: 13 residues. CDR3 nucleotide sequence: TGTGCCAGCAGGGGACAGGGCGGCGATACGCAGTATTTT. It translates to CASRGQGGDTQYF.

The chain couples TRBV9 to TRBJ2-7, with 8 bases that match TRBD2. Trimming cost V 2 bases and J 2 bases; bases outside gene matches: 6. CDR1 is SGDLS, CDR2 YYNGEE, per germline. The CDR3 is 15 residues long. CDR3 nucleotides: TGTGCCAGCAGCGTTAGCGGGGTGATCCCCTACGAGCAGTACTTC. Translating it yields CASSVSGVIPYEQYF.

The rearrangement joins TRBV5-1 to TRBJ2-7; the D is unclear. This CDR3 comprises 13 residues. V was cut by 4 bases and J by 4 bases, with 12 bases left in between. Germline V lookup: CDR1 SGHRS, CDR2 YFSETQ. The CDR3 loop is CASSARLDYEQYF. Here the CDR3 DNA reads TGCGCCAGCAGCGCAAGACTGGATTACGAGCAGTACTTC.

The table lists this clone with a few counts. The genes are TRBV6-5 and TRBJ2-5; 7 bases line up with TRBD1. The CDR3 spans 15 residues. CDR1 is MNHEY, CDR2 SVGAGI, per germline. The J segment lost 1 base and the V segment lost 6 bases, leaving 8 bases of the junction unmatched. Here the CDR3 reads CASRIGTVLQETQYF. The CDR3 region has the DNA TGTGCCAGCAGGATTGGGACAGTACTCCAAGAGACCCAGTACTTC.

The rearrangement links TRBV6-5 to TRBJ2-5; 9 nucleotides agree with TRBD2. Germline V gene lookup returns CDR1 MNHEY and CDR2 SVGAGI. V lost 6 bases and J lost 4; bases outside the gene matches: 9. The CDR3 runs to 15 residues. The CDR3 sequence: CASSPLGGGAETQYF. The DNA for the CDR3 is TGTGCCAGCAGCCCACTCGGCGGGGGGGCAGAGACCCAGTACTTC.

The rearrangement links TRBV7-9 to TRBJ1-1; D is unclear. The germline V and J ends were trimmed by 5 bases and 7 bases, with 14 bases remaining between them. The CDR3 length is 13 residues. CDR1 SEHNR and CDR2 FQNEAQ come from the germline V gene (reference sequence). CDR3 sequence: CASSPVRSYEAFF. The CDR3, as DNA: TGTGCCAGCAGCCCCGTCAGGAGCTATGAAGCTTTCTTT.

The chain combines TRBV7-9 with TRBJ2-2, with 8 nucleotides matching TRBD2. The CDR3 covers 15 residues. The germline V gene has CDR1 SEHNR and CDR2 FQNEAQ (reference sequence). The ends lost 0 bases at V and 4 bases at J; junction bases unmatched: 1. The chain's CDR3 is CASSLAGLVTGELFF. The CDR3 DNA is TGTGCCAGCAGCTTAGCGGGACTAGTCACCGGGGAGCTGTTTTTT. Variable domain in full (rest from reference TRBV7-9 and TRBJ2-2): DTGVSQNPRHKITKRGQNVTFRCDPISEHNRLYWYRQTLGQGPEFLTYFQNEAQLEKSRLLSDRFSAERPKGSFSTLEIQRTEQGDSAMYLCASSLAGLVTGELFFGEGSRLTVL.

The rearrangement joins TRBV2 to TRBJ1-4; D remains ambiguous. CDR1 and CDR2 from the germline V gene are SNHLY and FYNNEI. The CDR3 has 13 amino acids. V dropped 8 bases and J dropped 9 bases, with 16 bases sitting between them. This CDR3 is CASREVIGKKLFF. Written as DNA, the CDR3 is TGTGCCAGCCGCGAGGTGATTGGAAAAAAACTGTTTTTT.

The chain couples TRBV4-1 to TRBJ1-4; tentatively, D is TRBD1 (5 bases). The V end was cut by 11 bases, the J end by 2 bases, with 15 bases between. There are 14 residues in the CDR3. The germline V gene has CDR1 MGHRA and CDR2 YSYEKL. CDR3 DNA: TGCGCCTCTTCCCGGGAGGGGACTAATGAAAAACTGTTTTTT. This translates into CASSREGTNEKLFF.

The chain has TRBV6-1 and TRBJ1-1; 8 bases are shared with TRBD1. The V gene end was trimmed by 1 base and the J gene end by 8 bases; junction bases not matched to a gene: 3. The CDR3 loop spans 13 amino acids. Germline V gene sequence: CDR1 MNHNS, CDR2 SASEGT. The DNA for the CDR3 is TGTGCCAGCAGTGAAGGGACAGGGAGGGAAGCTTTCTTT. Its protein product is CASSEGTGREAFF.

This rearrangement joins TRBV7-9 to TRBJ1-1, with D unresolved. This CDR3 contains 14 residues. CDR1 is SEHNR, CDR2 FQNEAQ, per germline (reference sequence). V lost 1 base, J lost 1 base, and 7 bases lay in between. The CDR3, as DNA: TGTGCCAGCAGCTTAGTACAGACGAACACTGAAGCTTTCTTT. Translation gives CASSLVQTNTEAFF.

This clone was counted only a few times. The chain combines TRBV11-2 with TRBJ1-2; tentative D call: TRBD1 (6 bases). Germline values: CDR1 SGHAT, CDR2 FQNNGV. V shed 4 bases and J shed 7 bases, with 10 bases lying between them. The length of the CDR3 is 12 residues. DNA for the CDR3: TGTGCCAGCAGCTCCCTAGGGGGTGGCTACACCTTC. Its translation: CASSSLGGGYTF.

The rearrangement uses TRBV4-1 and TRBJ2-5, with 8 bases fitting TRBD2. The V gene's germline CDR1 is MGHRA and CDR2 YSYEKL. This CDR3 comprises 18 residues. Trimming removed 2 bases from V and 0 bases from J; junction bases left unmatched: 11. The CDR3 nucleotides read TGCGCCAGCAGCCAAACTATGAGGCGGGGGGCCAACCAAGAGACCCAGTACTTC. It codes for CASSQTMRRGANQETQYF.

The V and J genes are TRBV7-9 and TRBJ2-3; 12 nucleotides match TRBD2. J gave up 0 bases and V 5 bases, and 12 bases lay outside the gene matches. CDR1 is SEHNR and CDR2 is FQNEAQ in the germline V gene (reference sequence). The CDR3 totals 19 residues. The CDR3 loop reads CASSPRLAGAHTSTDTQYF. In nucleotides, the CDR3 is TGTGCCAGCAGCCCGAGACTAGCGGGGGCGCACACTAGCACAGATACGCAGTATTTT. Filled out from reference TRBV7-9 and TRBJ2-3, the complete variable domain reads DTGVSQNPRHKITKRGQNVTFRCDPISEHNRLYWYRQTLGQGPEFLTYFQNEAQLEKSRLLSDRFSAERPKGSFSTLEIQRTEQGDSAMYLCASSPRLAGAHTSTDTQYFGPGTRLTVL.

The chain uses TRBV2 and TRBJ1-5; 8 bases fit TRBD1. Unmatched junction bases numbered 12, after V lost 7 bases and J lost 7 bases. Germline CDR1 is SNHLY and CDR2 is FYNNEI. The CDR3 has 15 amino acids. The CDR3 is CASNPGQGEGQPQHF. The CDR3 DNA sequence: TGTGCCAGCAACCCCGGACAGGGAGAAGGGCAGCCCCAGCATTTT. Based on the CDR3 plus reference TRBV2 and TRBJ1-5, the full variable domain is EPEVTQTPSHQVTQMGQEVILRCVPISNHLYFYWYRQILGQKVEFLVSFYNNEISEKSEIFDDQFSVERPDGSNFTLKIRSTKLEDSAMYFCASNPGQGEGQPQHFGDGTRLSIL.

J is TRBJ2-6 and V is TRBV9, with TRBD1 matching 7 bases. This CDR3 spans 19 amino acids. V shed 4 bases, J shed 0 bases, and the junction held 13 bases outside the gene matches. In germline, CDR1 is SGDLS, CDR2 YYNGEE. The CDR3 sequence: CASSSHQGVSSSGANVLTF. CDR3 sequence (DNA): TGTGCCAGCAGCTCCCACCAGGGGGTTTCGAGCTCTGGGGCCAACGTCCTGACTTTC.

This sequence joins TRBV19 and TRBJ1-6, with a tentative D call TRBD1 (6 bases). The CDR3 is 16 residues long. The V gene lost 2 bases and the J gene lost 8 bases, with 16 bases spanning the gap. CDR1 and CDR2 from the germline V gene are LNHDA and SQIVND (reference sequence). The CDR3 protein is CASSISGAAGDSPLHF. DNA of the CDR3: TGTGCCAGTAGTATATCGGGGGCAGCCGGGGATTCACCCCTCCACTTT.

The chain links TRBV5-1 to TRBJ1-4; TRBD1 matches at 9 bases. V was pared by 0 bases and J by 5 bases, with 8 bases of the junction left unmatched. The CDR3 runs to 17 residues. Germline assignment: CDR1 SGHRS and CDR2 YFSETQ. As DNA, the CDR3 is TGCGCCAGCAGCTTGGGGGAAACAGGGGGCATGAATGAAAAACTGTTTTTT. As protein: CASSLGETGGMNEKLFF.

This clone appeared a single time. V usage is TRBV11-2 and J usage is TRBJ2-1; no clear D gene. Between the trimmed V and J ends, which lost 1 base and 3 bases, there was a span of 13 bases. The CDR3 runs to 16 residues. Germline V gene data show CDR1 as SGHAT and CDR2 as FQNNGV. CDR3 nucleotides: TGTGCCAGCAGCTTAGCATTCCGATCCGACTACAATGAGCAGTTCTTC. Amino acid sequence: CASSLAFRSDYNEQFF.

The chain links TRBV9 to TRBJ2-7; D is possibly TRBD2 (6 bases). CDR1 is SGDLS, CDR2 YYNGEE, per germline. Trimming removed 2 bases from V and 3 bases from J, with 12 bases in between. CDR3 length: 14 amino acids. The CDR3 DNA is TGTGCCAGCAGCGTTGGAGGGGCAATCTACGAGCAGTACTTC. It yields the protein CASSVGGAIYEQYF.

V and J are TRBV7-6 and TRBJ1-3; D ambiguous. Per the germline V gene, CDR1 is SGHVS and CDR2 is FNYEAQ. The V end was cut by 5 bases, the J end by 5 bases, with 13 bases between. There are 14 residues in the CDR3. This CDR3 reads CASSPVDDRNTIYF. CDR3 in DNA: TGTGCCAGCAGCCCCGTAGATGATCGAAACACCATATATTTT.

The V and J genes are TRBV7-9 and TRBJ1-1; no definite D call. Germline V CDR1 and CDR2: SEHNR, FQNEAQ (reference sequence). The CDR3 is made up of 15 amino acids. Trimming pared 4 bases from V and 1 base from J, leaving 13 bases between. CDR3 nucleotide sequence: TGTGCCAGCAGCTCTGTCGGACTGCAGAACACTGAAGCTTTCTTT. This encodes CASSSVGLQNTEAFF.

This clone was counted a single time. The chain couples TRBV10-3 to TRBJ2-5; 10 nucleotides align to TRBD1. CDR1 and CDR2 from the germline V gene are ENHRY and SYGVKD. The CDR3 is 17 residues long. The ends lost 4 bases at V and 1 base at J; junction bases unmatched: 9. In DNA, the CDR3 is TGTGCCATCAGTGGGTTCGGGACAGGGGTAGTCCAAGAGACCCAGTACTTC. Protein: CAISGFGTGVVQETQYF.

The chain recombines TRBV11-2 with TRBJ2-7; the D gene is possibly TRBD1 (5 bases). Trimming took off 5 bases at V and 1 base at J, with 21 bases between the two ends. Germline-derived CDR1 and CDR2 are SGHAT and FQNNGV. This CDR3 has 17 amino acids. The CDR3 coding sequence is TGTGCCAGCAGCCCTCCCCCGGGTGGGGCCCTATCCTACGAGCAGTACTTC. This translates into CASSPPPGGALSYEQYF.

This clone occurred once. The chain couples TRBV29-1 to TRBJ1-1, with D uncertain. CDR1 and CDR2 (germline): SQVTM, ANQGSEA. The V and J ends lost 7 bases and 3 bases respectively, with 12 bases between them. CDR3 length: 12 residues. The CDR3 loop is CSASGWDTEAFF. The CDR3 DNA is TGCAGCGCCTCCGGTTGGGACACTGAAGCTTTCTTT.

This clone was seen once. The chain combines TRBV6-5 with TRBJ1-4; the D is unclear. Germline V gene sequence: CDR1 MNHEY, CDR2 SVGAGI. V was pared by 6 bases and J by 8 bases, with 7 bases between. CDR3 length: 11 residues. The chain's CDR3 is CASRAGEKLFF. The CDR3 DNA reads as TGTGCCAGCAGGGCTGGGGAAAAACTGTTTTTT.

This chain joins TRBV25-1 and TRBJ1-2; 10 bases fit TRBD1. The CDR3 is 13 residues long. Per germline, CDR1 MGHDK and CDR2 SYGVNS. V was clipped by 4 bases and J by 9 bases; unmatched bases: 5. DNA of the CDR3: TGTGCCAGCAGTGCGGACAGGGGGATGAGCTACACCTTC. It translates to CASSADRGMSYTF.

V and J are TRBV4-1 and TRBJ2-7; D gene unclear. Between the trimmed V and J ends, which lost 0 bases and 3 bases, there was a span of 15 bases. Germline assignment: CDR1 MGHRA and CDR2 YSYEKL. The CDR3 spans 16 residues. The CDR3 is CASSQENTGFGYEQYF. In nucleotides, the CDR3 is TGCGCCAGCAGCCAAGAAAACACTGGGTTTGGCTACGAGCAGTACTTC.